This T cell receptor beta chain was identified during a study of T cells expressing NK-cell markers. The cDNA for TCR beta came from 5'RACE template switching with UMIs. TCRdb reanalyzed the 5' RACE reads and collapses them to one entry per CDR3 protein, without DNA. The sample includes about 260,000 distinct CDR3 sequences. This CDR3 contains 14 residues. CDR1 MNHEY and CDR2 SVGAGI come from the germline V gene. The rearrangement uses TRBV6-5 and TRBJ2-7. The material sequenced was blood T cells: a sorted CD56 or NKG2C T cell subset, CD4+ or CD8+ T cells, or bulk PBMC T cells (not recorded which). This receptor was identified in a man between 18 and 29 years old in good health. The CDR3 is CASRPTVHYYEQYF.